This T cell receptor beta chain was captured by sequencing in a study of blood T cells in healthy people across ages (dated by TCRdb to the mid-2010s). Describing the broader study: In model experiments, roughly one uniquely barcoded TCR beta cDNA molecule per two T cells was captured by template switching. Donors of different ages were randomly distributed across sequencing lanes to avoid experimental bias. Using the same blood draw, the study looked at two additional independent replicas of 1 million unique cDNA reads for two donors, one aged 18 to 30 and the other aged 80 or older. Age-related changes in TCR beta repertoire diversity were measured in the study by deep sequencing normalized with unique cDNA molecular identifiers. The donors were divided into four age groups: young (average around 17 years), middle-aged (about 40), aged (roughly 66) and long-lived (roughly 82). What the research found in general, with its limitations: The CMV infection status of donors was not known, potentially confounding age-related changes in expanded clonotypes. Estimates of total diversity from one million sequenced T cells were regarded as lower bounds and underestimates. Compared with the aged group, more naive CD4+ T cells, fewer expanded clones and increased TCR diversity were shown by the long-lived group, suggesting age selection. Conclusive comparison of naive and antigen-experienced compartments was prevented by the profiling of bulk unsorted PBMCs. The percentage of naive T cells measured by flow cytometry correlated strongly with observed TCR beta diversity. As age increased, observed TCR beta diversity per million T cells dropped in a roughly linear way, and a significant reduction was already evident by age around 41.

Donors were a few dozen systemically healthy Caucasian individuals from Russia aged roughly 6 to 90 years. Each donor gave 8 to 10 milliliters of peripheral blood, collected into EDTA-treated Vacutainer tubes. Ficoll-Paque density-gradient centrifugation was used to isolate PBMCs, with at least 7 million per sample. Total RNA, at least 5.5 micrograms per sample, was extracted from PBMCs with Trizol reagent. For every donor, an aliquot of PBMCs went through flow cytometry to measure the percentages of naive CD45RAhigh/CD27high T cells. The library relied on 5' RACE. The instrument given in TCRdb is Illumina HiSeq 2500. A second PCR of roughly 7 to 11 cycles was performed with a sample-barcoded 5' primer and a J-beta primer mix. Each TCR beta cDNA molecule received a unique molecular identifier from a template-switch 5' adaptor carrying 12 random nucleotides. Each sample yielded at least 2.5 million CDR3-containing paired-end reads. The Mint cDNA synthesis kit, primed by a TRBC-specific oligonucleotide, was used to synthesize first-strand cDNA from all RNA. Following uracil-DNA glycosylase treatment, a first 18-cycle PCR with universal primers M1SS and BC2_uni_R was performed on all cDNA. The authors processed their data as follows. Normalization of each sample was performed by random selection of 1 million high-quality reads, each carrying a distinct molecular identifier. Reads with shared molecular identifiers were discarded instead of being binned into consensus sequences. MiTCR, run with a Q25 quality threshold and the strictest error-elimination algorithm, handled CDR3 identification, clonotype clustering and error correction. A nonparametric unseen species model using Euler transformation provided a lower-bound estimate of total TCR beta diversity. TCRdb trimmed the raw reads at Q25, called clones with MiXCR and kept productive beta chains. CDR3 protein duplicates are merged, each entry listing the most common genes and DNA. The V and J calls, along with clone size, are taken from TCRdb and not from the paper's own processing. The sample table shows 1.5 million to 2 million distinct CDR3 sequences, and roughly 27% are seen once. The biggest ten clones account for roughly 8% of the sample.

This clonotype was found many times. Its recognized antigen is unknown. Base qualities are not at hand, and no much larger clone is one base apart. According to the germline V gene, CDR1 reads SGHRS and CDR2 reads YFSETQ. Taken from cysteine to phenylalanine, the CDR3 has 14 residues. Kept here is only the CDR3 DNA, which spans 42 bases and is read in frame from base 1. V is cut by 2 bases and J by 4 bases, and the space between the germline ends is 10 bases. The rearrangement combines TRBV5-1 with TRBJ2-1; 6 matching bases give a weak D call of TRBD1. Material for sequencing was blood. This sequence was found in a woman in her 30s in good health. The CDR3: CASSFGQSYNEQFF. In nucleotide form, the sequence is TGCGCCAGCAGCTTTGGACAGAGTTACAATGAGCAGTTCTTC. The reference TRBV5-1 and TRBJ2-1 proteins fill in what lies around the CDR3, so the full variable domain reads KAGVTQTPRYLIKTRGQQVTLSCSPISGHRSVSWYQQTPGQGLQFLFEYFSETQRNKGNFPGRFSGRQFSNSRSEMNVSTLELGDSALYLCASSFGQSYNEQFFGPGTRLTVL.